This TCR beta chain was found in a study of vaccination effects on CD4 cells after COVID-19. Study summary: A couple of convalescent patients each provided a sample, at 16 days and at one week before vaccination. Study observations and caveats: The study found marked clonal contraction of infection- and vaccine-induced clones late after vaccination.

TCRdb's copy holds only in-frame clones and misses some; the assay was immunoSEQ multiplex PCR. The table lists about 24,000 clones, less than 85% of them singletons. The V end was cut by 4 bases, the J end by 1 base, with 14 bases between. The CDR3 has 16 amino acids. Germline CDR1 and CDR2: SGHTA and FQGNSA. With regard to this clone: The antigen remains unidentified.

Expansion of antigen-specific CD4+ T cells with viral peptide pools was carried out by the ViraFEST assay before sequencing. Once cultured for approximately ten days, the cells underwent separation to obtain CD4+ T cells. According to PCR results, the person was infected with SARS-CoV-2 between March and December 2020. Each culture had half its medium swapped for IL-2 medium on days 3 and 7. The sample consisted of CD4+ T cells from PBMCs cultured with SARS-CoV-2 spike peptides, taken before COVID-19 vaccination. The origin of this receptor is a human donor who had a prior SARS-CoV-2 infection. This rearrangement joins TRBV7-2 to TRBJ1-3; possibly TRBD1 for D (6 bases). CDR3 amino acids: CASSYREGPSGNTIYF. CDR3 DNA: TGTGCCAGCAGCTACAGGGAAGGGCCTTCTGGAAACACCATATATTTT.